This is a list of T cell receptor beta chains from one sample in a study of T cell repertoires in cytomegalovirus infection. TCRdb called the reads again in MiXCR, with one record for every CDR3 protein. The data show some 110,000 distinct CDR3 sequences, with 10% seen just once and over 25% held by the top ten. No antigen has been identified for these receptors. Sequencing was done on a sample of PBMCs, sequenced either directly or after in vitro stimulation (not recorded which). These receptors were collected from a human donor in good health (CMV status not recorded). Some clones in this sample may be carry-over from other donors' samples. Both conserved end residues are trimmed from each CDR3.

v_gene	j_gene	CDR3aa
TRBV28	TRBJ2-7	ASSFSSGSHSYEQY
TRBV19	TRBJ2-2	ASRTGGLDTGELF
TRBV9	TRBJ2-5	TSSQQDSLGTQY
TRBV7-2	TRBJ2-3	ASSARLVHTSTDTQY
TRBV7-2	TRBJ2-7	ASSLGGRATDEQY
TRBV7-9	TRBJ2-5	ASSLELKTQY
TRBV7-6	TRBJ1-4	ASSLNSEKLF
TRBV19	TRBJ1-6	ASSIWTKNHLSSYNSPLH
TRBV9	TRBJ2-5	ASSVGDRNKETQY
TRBV10-3	TRBJ2-1	AISESGQAGGNEQF
TRBV7-2	TRBJ2-1	ASSSGGSYNEQF
TRBV15	TRBJ1-3	ATSRRQSSGNTIY
TRBV12-3/TRBV12-4	TRBJ2-1	ASSALPWRLF
TRBV5-4	TRBJ1-4	ASSSGADKNEKLF
TRBV2	TRBJ2-7	ASRMTGNEQY
TRBV12-3/TRBV12-4	TRBJ1-5	ASSFIGGNQPQH